Listed below are T cell receptor beta chains from one sample, sequenced in a study of Tregs in tolerant kidney transplant recipients. The assay was immunoSEQ multiplex PCR, and TCRdb's table has in-frame clones only and misses some. The sample includes tens of thousands of clones, over 80% seen only once; the top ten take 4.5% to 5.5%. Sequences were obtained from CD4+ T cells from blood. These TCRs come from a human donor in good health. Both conserved end residues are part of each CDR3.

>TRBV5-8
CASNDGRGDEQFF
>TRBV4-3
CASSQDRGPYEQYF
>TRBV6-5
CASTGTYQETQYF
>TRBV29-1
CSVLQGYEAFF
>TRBV2
CASSEGRGYTF
>TRBV6-4
CASSASDRDVKYF
>TRBV11-1
CASSLVAGVHEQFF
>TRBV30
CAWRAIFSVGQYF
>TRBV7-2
CASSLFHSEQFF
>TRBV20-1
CSVGHSPLHF
>TRBV4-1
CASSWTLGPLINEKLFF
>TRBV5-6
CASSSTSYGYTF
>TRBV7-6
CASSHKEGKYTEAFF
>TRBV15
CATSRTGEGGYTF
>TRBV2
CASSEVGNTEAFF
>TRBV10-3
CAIKGTYYNEQFF
>TRBV6-5
CASTTRGVGYTF
>TRBV9
CASSVGGGQGQETQYF
>TRBV7-9
CASSLVGGEAFF
>TRBV2
CASSLVENIQYF
>TRBV6-5
CASARGTQETQYF
>TRBV7-3
CASRTGTSGINEQFF
>TRBV25-1
CASRGTGRNTEAFF
>TRBV29-1
CSVSTGGRYYGYTF
>TRBV6-5
CASGKGDTEAFF
>TRBV5-1
CASSPGGGTGLYEQYF
>TRBV19
CASSFGTGGAGTQYF
>TRBV19
CATRQGDSPLHF
>TRBV7-2
CASSLGSGSGKTQYF
>TRBV6-5
CASSYSGQASYGYTF
>TRBV11-3
CASSLGRKGEKLFF
>TRBV11-2
CASSLRVPYGYTF
>TRBV6-6
CASTTLEGEQFF
>TRBV5-8
CASSPTRTSGRGYEQFF
>TRBV7-2
CASSLDAGQETQYF
>TRBV7-8
CASSSHRDRVNQPQHF
>TRBV9
CASSAGTYGTEAFF
>TRBV21-1
CASSKEEGGPSGANVLTF
>TRBV18
CASSPGGVNYNEQFF
>TRBV6-1
CASSRQGRDSYEQYF